Listed below are T cell receptor beta chains from one sample, sequenced in a study of T cell repertoires in cytomegalovirus infection. TCRdb reprocessed the reads with MiXCR, giving one entry per CDR3 protein. This table holds around 530,000 distinct CDR3 sequences, about a quarter found once. Sequences were obtained from PBMCs. These TCRs come from a human donor in good health (CMV status not recorded). Some clones in this sample may be carry-over from other donors' samples. CDR3s include the opening cysteine and the closing phenylalanine or tryptophan. A D gene is named only where the DNA matches it firmly. Clone size is given for some rows only: seen once, a few or many times, or a class if the clone is expanded.

- | TRBJ1-3 | 15 | TRBV30 | - | TGTGCCTGGAGTCCAGGTCAAGGCTCTGGAAACACCATATATTTT | CAWSPGQGSGNTIYF
few | TRBJ1-1 | 16 | TRBV12-5 | - | TGTGCTAGTGGTTTGCCCTGGACAGCGGAGAGCACTGAAGCTTTCTTT | CASGLPWTAESTEAFF
many | TRBJ1-1 | 16 | TRBV7-2 | TRBD1 | TGTGCCAGCAGTCACCGGGGACAGGGGTGGAACACTGAAGCTTTCTTT | CASSHRGQGWNTEAFF
- | TRBJ2-7 | 14 | TRBV7-9 | TRBD2 | TGTGCCAGCAGCTTTAGCGGGAGGCCCAACGAGCAGTACTTC | CASSFSGRPNEQYF
- | TRBJ2-7 | 16 | TRBV20-1 | - | TGCAGTGCTAGAGCCCGGAGGATAGCGGATTCCTACGAGCAGTACTTC | CSARARRIADSYEQYF
- | TRBJ2-1 | 15 | TRBV29-1 | - | TGCAGCGTTGGACTCCTAGAGGGCCCATACAATGAGCAGTTCTTC | CSVGLLEGPYNEQFF
few | TRBJ1-6 | 15 | TRBV12-3/TRBV12-4 | TRBD1 | TGTGCCAGCAAAGCGGACAGGGGACGCAATTCACCCCTCCACTTT | CASKADRGRNSPLHF
- | TRBJ2-6 | 16 | TRBV29-1 | - | TGCAGCGTCCTCGGGACACCCATCTCTGGGGCCAACGTCCTGACTTTC | CSVLGTPISGANVLTF
many | TRBJ1-2 | 15 | TRBV7-2 | TRBD1 | TGTGCCAGCAGCCGGACGGGACAGGGGAACTATGGCTACACCTTC | CASSRTGQGNYGYTF
- | TRBJ2-7 | 13 | TRBV19 | TRBD1 | TGTGCCAGTAGTCCCAGCTCAGGGGGCGAGCAGTACTTC | CASSPSSGGEQYF
many | TRBJ1-1 | 16 | TRBV7-2 | - | TGTGCCAGCAGCCCCCGGTGGGAGGGATGGGTAGGTGAGGCTTTCTTT | CASSPRWEGWVGEAFF
- | TRBJ2-1 | 17 | TRBV20-1 | TRBD2 | TGCAGTGCTAGTCGCCTCGGGACTAGCGGGATGAGAGATGAGCAGTTCTTC | CSASRLGTSGMRDEQFF
many | TRBJ1-2 | 15 | TRBV7-6 | TRBD1 | TGTGCCAGCAGCTCCGAGGAAACAGGGGGCCGGGGCTACACCTTC | CASSSEETGGRGYTF
- | TRBJ2-5 | 15 | TRBV6-2/TRBV6-3 | - | TGTGCCAGCAGCCCCCCGCAGGGGAGACAAGAGACCCAGTACTTC | CASSPPQGRQETQYF
- | TRBJ2-5 | 16 | TRBV11-2 | - | TGTGCCAGCAGCTTAGAAGGCCTAGTTGGGGGAAAGACCCAGTACTTC | CASSLEGLVGGKTQYF
many | TRBJ2-5 | 17 | TRBV7-2 | TRBD1 | TGTGCCAGCAGCTTAGAGACAGGGAAGATCGTGCAAGAGACCCAGTACTTC | CASSLETGKIVQETQYF
- | TRBJ1-5 | 16 | TRBV3-1 | TRBD1 | TGTGCCAGCAGCCTCGGGACAGGGAATAGCAATCAGCCCCAGCATTTT | CASSLGTGNSNQPQHF
- | TRBJ2-1 | 16 | TRBV7-2 | TRBD2 | TGTGCCAGCAGCTTAGAGCTAGCGGGAGTTCACAATGAGCAGTTCTTC | CASSLELAGVHNEQFF
many | TRBJ2-1 | 13 | TRBV7-2 | - | TGTGCCAGCAGCTTATTAGGAGATAATGAGCAGTTCTTC | CASSLLGDNEQFF